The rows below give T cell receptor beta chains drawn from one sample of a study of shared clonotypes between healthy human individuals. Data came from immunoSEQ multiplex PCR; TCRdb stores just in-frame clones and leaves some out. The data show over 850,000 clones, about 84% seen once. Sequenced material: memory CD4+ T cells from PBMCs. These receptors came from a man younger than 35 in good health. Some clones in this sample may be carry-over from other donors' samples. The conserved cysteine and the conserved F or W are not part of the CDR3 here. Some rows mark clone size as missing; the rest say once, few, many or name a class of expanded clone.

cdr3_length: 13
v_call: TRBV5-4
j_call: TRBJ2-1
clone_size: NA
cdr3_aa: ASSKGGTSGSPQF

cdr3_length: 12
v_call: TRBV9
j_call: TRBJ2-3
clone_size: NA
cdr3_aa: ASSVGLGTDTQY

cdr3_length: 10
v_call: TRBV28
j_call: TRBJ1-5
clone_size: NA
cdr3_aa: ASSQGGQPQH

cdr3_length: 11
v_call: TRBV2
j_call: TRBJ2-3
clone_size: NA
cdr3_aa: ASSEGLGSTQY

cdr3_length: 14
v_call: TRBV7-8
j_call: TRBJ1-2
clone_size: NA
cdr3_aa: ASSLMYGTGDYGYT

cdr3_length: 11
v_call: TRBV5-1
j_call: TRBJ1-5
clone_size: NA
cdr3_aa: ASSLDLDQPQH

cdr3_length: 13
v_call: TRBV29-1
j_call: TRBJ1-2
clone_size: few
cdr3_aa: SVERSGQGNYGYT

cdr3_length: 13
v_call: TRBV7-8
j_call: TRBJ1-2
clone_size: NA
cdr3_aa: ASSLTGGSNYGYT

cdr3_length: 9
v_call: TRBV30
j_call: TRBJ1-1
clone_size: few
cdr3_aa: AWSGGQAAF

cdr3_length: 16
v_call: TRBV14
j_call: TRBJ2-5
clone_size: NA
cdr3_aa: ASSQDKALFGREETQY